This TCR beta chain originates from a study of cytomegalovirus exposure and HLA in healthy donors (dated by TCRdb to about 2017). Broadly, across the study: An earlier analysis of some 500 of the donors reported about 250 Gb of sequence data and around 110 million unique TCR beta sequences from 150 million to 200 million T cells. An early release that covered around 590 HLA-typed donors contained around 300 gigabases of sequencing data and 65 million to 100 million unique TCR sequences. Of the roughly 420 genotyped donors, 70% to 90% were placed in the genetic ancestry cluster associated with self-reported Caucasian donors. The study aimed to test whether cataloging public T cell receptors could reveal signatures of past pathogen exposure. The T cell repertoires of some 700 subjects were profiled by immunosequencing and related to cytomegalovirus serostatus. Besides the first cohort of 666 subjects, a separate validation cohort made up of roughly 130 different subjects was used. To predict cytomegalovirus infection status, the study brought together high-throughput TCR immunosequencing, statistical association of individual TCRs with disease status, and machine learning. A later analysis re-examined previously published TCR beta repertoires from roughly 650 donors and added high-resolution HLA genotyping to investigate patterns of TCR occurrence. Rather than drawing on any new phenotypic data, the later analysis identified candidate immune exposures from TCR beta sequences and the way those sequences occurred across donors. In an earlier analysis of roughly 580 of the donors, high-throughput TCR beta sequencing was used to judge whether each TCR beta V gene segment behaved as functional or pseudogenic. Donor age, sex, ethnicity and CMV serostatus were collected together with the repertoire data. In a later genetic analysis, genome-wide SNP genotypes for about three fifths of the roughly 670 donors were used, and that subset was treated as a discovery cohort. All discovery cohort repertoires had been generated using a single sequencing platform. HLA typing covered class I and class II loci at four-digit resolution. Typing coverage differed by locus: A, B, C, DRB1 and DQB1 were typed in about 629-640 donors, DQA1 in around 500, DPA1 in approximately 600, and DPB1 in 472. A handful of DR-DQ haplotypes were handled as single units for association and clustering because linkage in the cohort was strong. Among some 400 genotyped donors of the cohort, an average of approximately 240,000 unique TCR beta nucleotide sequences were sequenced per donor, about a sixth of them non-productive. Beyond this particular receptor, the publication reports: Cytomegalovirus status was reported to be diagnosed by the classifier with high specificity and sensitivity in both the original and validation cohorts. Several of the top co-occurrence clusters appeared to be linked to parvovirus B19, influenza, CMV and Epstein-Barr virus, according to a later analysis. Over 15 rarely observed V segments, including chromosome 9 orphons, were excluded from the earlier analysis of about 610 of the donors because counts were too low. The presence/absence analyses assumed that sequencing depth was roughly uniform across donors, and that assumption may not be true. Across donors, most TCR sequences were observed very rarely, whereas some public TCRs were present in many individuals. In a later genetic analysis, fewer N-insertions in productive TCRs were reported among donors in an Asian-associated ancestry cluster than the 666-donor mean. A later analysis associated 15,000 to 20,000 TCR beta sequences with specific HLA alleles at a false discovery rate of 0.05. In the study, approximately 160 TCR beta chains were listed as associated with cytomegalovirus. In an earlier analysis of 587 of the donors, most TCR beta V segments appeared in productive rearrangements about 87% or about 30% of the time, broadly matching IMGT annotations. Because HLA typing was missing for some donors at each locus, association tests included only the typed subset. In a later analysis, HLA-associated TCR beta chains showed more clonal expansion and lower generation probabilities than non-associated chains that were equally common. A further reported finding was that TCR beta sequences accurately predicted the HLA-A and HLA-B alleles for most subjects in the first cohort. The cohort was sequenced for TCR beta chains only, and without alpha or paired-chain data the features that could be detected were limited. The authors suggested that the approach could potentially be extended to other disease states and immunological phenotypes. A later analysis found that most CMV-associated TCR beta chains appeared HLA-restricted, with HLA associations seemingly driven largely by CMV exposure. A later analysis found that TCR association rates varied across HLA loci, with DRB1 alleles showing the most associated TCRs and HLA-C alleles the fewest. For the cohort, immune exposure information was limited to CMV serostatus. When HLA alleles, especially DR and DQ, strongly co-occurred, TCR associations were difficult to assign to individual alleles. A cluster of highly shared sequence variants was judged likely to represent a technical artifact of the sequencing pipeline. An association between a missense DCLRE1C variant and V-gene and J-gene trimming of TCR beta chains was found in a later genetic analysis and replicated in an independent cohort. Correlated functional status among segregating V segments might reflect linkage disequilibrium, but an unknown experimental factor could not be ruled out. Some IMGT-functional V segments, including TRBV6-2 and TRBV6-3, could not be distinguished by the 87-base-pair reads and were therefore excluded. Three of the identified cytomegalovirus-associated TCR beta chains were confirmed in vitro to be specific for cytomegalovirus antigens.

The cohort consisted of more than 650 healthy bone marrow donors. At the time of sampling, every cohort member was nominally healthy, though immune exposures that went unrecorded were likely present. The donor was CMV seronegative and belonged to the group of 352 seronegative cohort members. A peripheral blood sample was provided by each donor, and peripheral blood mononuclear cells were used for TCR beta sequencing. Genomic DNA extraction from the blood cell samples was performed with the Qiagen DNeasy Blood Extraction Kit. The CDR3 covers 15 residues, taking in both the cysteine and the phenylalanine. Only CDR3 DNA is held: 45 bases, read in frame from base 1. V is clipped by 1 base and J by 4 bases, and the sequence between their germline boundaries is 13 bases long. As encoded in the germline V gene, CDR1 is MGHRA while CDR2 is YSYEKL. Libraries were made using the immunoSEQ multiplex PCR assay. For the multiplex PCR, a mixture combining 60 forward primers for TCR Vbeta segments and 13 reverse primers for TCR Jbeta segments was used. The CDR3 region of rearranged TCR beta genes was amplified from genomic DNA with a multiplex PCR assay. The amplified TCR beta libraries were sequenced on the Illumina HiSeq System as 87-base-pair reads. The authors processed their data as follows. In a later analysis, 80 million or so unique TCR beta chains were counted across the 690 or so repertoires, and roughly 11 million of these chains were shared by at least two donors. Raw reads were error-corrected and collapsed into unique sequences with a nearest-neighbor algorithm that merged closely related sequences to remove PCR and sequencing errors. Alignment of CDR3 sequences to IMGT reference sequences was used to assign V, D and J gene segments. For a sequence to be retained, at least a six-nucleotide match to both a V gene segment and a J gene segment was required. A rearrangement was called productive if the CDR3 had no stop codons and remained in frame with V and J, and every other rearrangement was called non-productive. CDR3 was defined according to IMGT convention as the region running from the second conserved V-encoded cysteine to the conserved J-encoded phenylalanine. Sequences without an unambiguous match to a single V gene segment were excluded from the earlier analysis of about 640 of the donors. In an earlier analysis of 587 of the donors, V segments were called functional above 56.7% productive rearrangements and were called segregating when the between-donor standard deviation exceeded 5%. To diagnose cytomegalovirus status from the catalog of TCR beta chain sequences, a statistical classification framework was built. In a later analysis, V and J genes were assigned by comparing TCR nucleotide sequences against IMGT/GENE-DB human TR gene sequences. The TCRdist pipeline was used in a later analysis to assign CDR3 sequences and most-parsimonious VDJ recombination scenarios. A later analysis defined each TCR beta chain by its CDR3 amino acid sequence plus V-gene family, and excluded reads lacking a unique V-gene family. A later analysis removed roughly 590 highly shared, low-generation-probability nucleotide sequences to deal with suspected cross-contamination and a sequencing artifact. A later analysis calculated a clonal expansion index for each public chain from normalized within-repertoire ranks of inferred template counts. In a later analysis, generation probabilities were computed using a VDJ recombination model fitted to out-of-frame rearrangements, and the results were checked against IGoR. In a later analysis, TCR-TCR, TCR-HLA and TCR-CMV co-occurrence was scored with hypergeometric tests, and a repertoire-size bias correction was applied to TCR pairs. A later analysis estimated false discovery rates by permuting HLA or CMV assignments 20 times. In a later analysis, co-occurring TCRs were grouped with DBSCAN, and TCRdist sequence similarity was added when clustering was performed within HLA-allele-positive subsets. Repertoires with fewer than 30,000 or more than 120,000 public chains, plus five repertoires with anomalous nucleotide sharing, were excluded from co-occurrence clustering. TCRdb obtained this table from immuneACCESS and retained in-frame rearrangements with V and J assigned. These tables miss some clones; where compared with another copy, unresolved V genes account for less than half of the shortfall, and the remainder is unexplained. V and J calls and clone size come straight from that table; D and trimming were deduced from the DNA. This sample is represented by some 160,000 clones; over 70% of them were singletons. The ten most abundant clones make up approximately 1.5% of the sample.

Note on this clone: The antigen it recognizes is unknown. The record has no base qualities; no much larger clone is one base away.

Material: PBMCs. This sequence uses TRBV4-1 and TRBJ1-1, and perhaps TRBD1 as D gene, on 5 matching bases. This sequence originates from a woman aged 18-29 years in good health and CMV-seronegative. The CDR3 in this case is CASSQGDGGSTEAFF. In nucleotides, the sequence is TGCGCCAGCAGCCAAGGTGATGGGGGGAGCACTGAAGCTTTCTTT.